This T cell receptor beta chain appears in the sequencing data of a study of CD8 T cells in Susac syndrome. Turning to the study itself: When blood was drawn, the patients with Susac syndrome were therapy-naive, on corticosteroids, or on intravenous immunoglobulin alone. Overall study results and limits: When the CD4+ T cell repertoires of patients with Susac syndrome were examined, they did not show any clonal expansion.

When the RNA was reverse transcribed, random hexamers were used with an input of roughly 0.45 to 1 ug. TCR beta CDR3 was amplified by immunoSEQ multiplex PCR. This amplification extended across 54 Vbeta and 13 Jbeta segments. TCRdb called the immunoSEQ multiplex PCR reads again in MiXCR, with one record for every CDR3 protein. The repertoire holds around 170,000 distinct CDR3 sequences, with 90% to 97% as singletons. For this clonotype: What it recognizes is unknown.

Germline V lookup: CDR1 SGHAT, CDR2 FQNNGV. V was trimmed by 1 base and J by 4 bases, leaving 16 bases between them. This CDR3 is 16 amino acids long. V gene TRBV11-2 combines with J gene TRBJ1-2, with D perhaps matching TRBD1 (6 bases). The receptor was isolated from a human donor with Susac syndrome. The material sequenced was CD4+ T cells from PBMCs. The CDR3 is CASSLALGASTYGYTF. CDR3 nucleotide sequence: TGTGCCAGCAGCTTAGCATTGGGGGCGTCCACCTATGGCTACACCTTC. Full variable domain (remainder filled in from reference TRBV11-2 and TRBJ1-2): EAGVAQSPRYKIIEKRQSVAFWCNPISGHATLYWYQQILGQGPKLLIQFQNNGVVDDSQLPKDRFSAERLKGVDSTLKIQPAKLEDSAVYLCASSLALGASTYGYTFGSGTRLTVV.